The present T cell receptor (beta chain) was sequenced within a study of blood T cell repertoires in COVID-19. Study summary: Samples taken during acute and convalescent COVID-19 were collected in the United States, Italy and Spain. T cells, B-cell-depleted T cells, or PBMCs provided the cDNA or gDNA that served as material.

In the study's own analysis: Amplification with reference gene primers provided the estimates of nucleated cell counts. Generated by immunoSEQ multiplex PCR, the TCRdb table keeps only in-frame clones and is missing some. V, J and clone size are taken as reported in that table, and D and trimming were inferred from the DNA itself. The data show some 190,000 clones, with roughly 86% seen just once and 4.5% to 6% held by the top ten. The sequence was obtained from a woman in her 70s with active or convalescent COVID-19. Sequenced: peripheral blood.

DNA for the CDR3: TGTGCCAGCGGGGCACTTTACGAGCAGTACTTC. Its protein is CASGALYEQYF. This rearrangement joins TRBV27 to TRBJ2-7, with a weak D call TRBD1 (5 bases). CDR3 length: 11 residues. CDR1 and CDR2 from the germline V gene are MNHEY and SMNVEV (reference sequence). The V gene lost 8 bases and the J gene lost 4 bases, with 9 bases spanning the gap.